Listed below are T cell receptor beta chains from one sample, sequenced in a study of T cell responses to AZD1222 COVID-19 vaccine. Only in-frame clones appear in the TCRdb table, and some are missing; sequencing was by immunoSEQ multiplex PCR. This table has about 97,000 clones, roughly 90% appearing once. Sequenced material: peripheral blood, taken on day 0 of AZD1222 vaccination. Every receptor here comes from an adult in good health. Both conserved end residues are part of each CDR3. A D gene is named only where the DNA matches it firmly. Clone size, where shown, is once, few, many, or a class for clones that have expanded.

J gene: TRBJ1-4
D gene: -
clone size: -
V gene: TRBV19
CDR3 DNA: TGTGCCAGTAGTAATATGGGGCCAGATGAAAAACTGTTTTTT
CDR3 protein: CASSNMGPDEKLFF

J gene: TRBJ2-7
D gene: TRBD2
clone size: -
V gene: TRBV3-1/TRBV3-2
CDR3 DNA: TGTGCCAGCAGTCCTAGCGGGAGGAACGAGCAGTACTTC
CDR3 protein: CASSPSGRNEQYF

J gene: TRBJ2-3
D gene: -
clone size: -
V gene: TRBV3-1/TRBV3-2
CDR3 DNA: TGTGCCAGCAGCCTCGGGAGCGGGCTCAGCACAGATACGCAGTATTTT
CDR3 protein: CASSLGSGLSTDTQYF

J gene: TRBJ1-4
D gene: TRBD1
clone size: -
V gene: TRBV5-4
CDR3 DNA: TGTGCCAGCAGCTTGGATGCCGGGACAGGGGGTGAAAAACTGTTTTTT
CDR3 protein: CASSLDAGTGGEKLFF

J gene: TRBJ1-1
D gene: -
clone size: few
V gene: TRBV11-2
CDR3 DNA: TGTGCCAGCAGCTTACGGGAGGGAATAGAAGCTTTCTTT
CDR3 protein: CASSLREGIEAFF

J gene: TRBJ2-7
D gene: -
clone size: -
V gene: TRBV25-1
CDR3 DNA: TGTGCCAGCAGTGAGAACCCCTACGAGCAGTACTTC
CDR3 protein: CASSENPYEQYF

J gene: TRBJ2-2
D gene: -
clone size: -
V gene: TRBV15
CDR3 DNA: TGTGCCACCAGCAGAGATCGGGGGCAGCAGAACACCGGGGAGCTGTTTTTT
CDR3 protein: CATSRDRGQQNTGELFF

J gene: TRBJ1-2
D gene: -
clone size: -
V gene: TRBV18
CDR3 DNA: TGTGCCAGCTCACCACGCGCAGAGGATGGCTACACCTTC
CDR3 protein: CASSPRAEDGYTF

J gene: TRBJ2-7
D gene: TRBD1
clone size: -
V gene: TRBV5-1
CDR3 DNA: TGCGCCAGCAGAGAAGAGGGACAGGGGAACTTC
CDR3 protein: CASREEGQGNF

J gene: TRBJ2-7
D gene: TRBD1
clone size: -
V gene: TRBV7-8
CDR3 DNA: TGTGCCAGCAGCGTTGACAGGGGGCGAGTCGAGCAGTACTTC
CDR3 protein: CASSVDRGRVEQYF

J gene: TRBJ2-1
D gene: -
clone size: -
V gene: TRBV7-9
CDR3 DNA: TGTGCCAGCAAGCTAAACCCGAACGGAAATGAGCAGTTCTTC
CDR3 protein: CASKLNPNGNEQFF

J gene: TRBJ2-5
D gene: -
clone size: -
V gene: TRBV11-2
CDR3 DNA: TGTGCCAGCAGCCCTCGGATCTCTCTCCGACAAGAGACCCAGTACTTC
CDR3 protein: CASSPRISLRQETQYF

J gene: TRBJ1-1
D gene: -
clone size: -
V gene: TRBV30
CDR3 DNA: TGTGCCTGGATATGGGGTTTCAACACTGAAGCTTTCTTT
CDR3 protein: CAWIWGFNTEAFF

J gene: TRBJ1-3
D gene: -
clone size: -
V gene: TRBV28
CDR3 DNA: TGTGCCAGCAGGACACACGGGGTGGTTGGAAACACCATATATTTT
CDR3 protein: CASRTHGVVGNTIYF

J gene: TRBJ1-2
D gene: -
clone size: -
V gene: TRBV7-8
CDR3 DNA: TGTGCCAGCAGCCTCGACGGAAACTATGGCTACACCTTC
CDR3 protein: CASSLDGNYGYTF

J gene: TRBJ1-6
D gene: -
clone size: few
V gene: TRBV2
CDR3 DNA: TGTGCCAGCAGTGAAGGGGCGCGGAGGGCCTATAATTCACCCCTCCACTTT
CDR3 protein: CASSEGARRAYNSPLHF

J gene: TRBJ1-2
D gene: -
clone size: -
V gene: TRBV6-5
CDR3 DNA: TGTGCCAGCAGCCCCCGGACGGCGAACTATGGCTACACCTTC
CDR3 protein: CASSPRTANYGYTF

J gene: TRBJ1-4
D gene: -
clone size: -
V gene: TRBV18
CDR3 DNA: TGTGCCAGCTCAGGAGGGAGTCGCGATGAAAAACTGTTTTTT
CDR3 protein: CASSGGSRDEKLFF

J gene: TRBJ2-5
D gene: TRBD1
clone size: -
V gene: TRBV20-1
CDR3 DNA: TGCAGTGCTCGTGACAGGGGGCGCGGAGAGACCCAGTACTTC
CDR3 protein: CSARDRGRGETQYF

J gene: TRBJ2-2
D gene: -
clone size: -
V gene: TRBV10-3
CDR3 DNA: TGTGCCATCAGTGGAGGGGATGGGCCCCCCGGGGAGCTGTTTTTT
CDR3 protein: CAISGGDGPPGELFF

J gene: TRBJ2-1
D gene: TRBD2
clone size: -
V gene: TRBV5-1
CDR3 DNA: TGCGCCAGCAGCTTGGGGTGGACTAGCGCCTTGGATGAGCAGTTCTTC
CDR3 protein: CASSLGWTSALDEQFF

J gene: TRBJ1-2
D gene: -
clone size: -
V gene: TRBV27
CDR3 DNA: TGTGCCAGCAGCGCCGGGTATGGCTACACCTTC
CDR3 protein: CASSAGYGYTF

J gene: TRBJ2-7
D gene: -
clone size: -
V gene: TRBV21-1
CDR3 DNA: TGTGCCAGCAGCAATTGGGATACCTACGAGCAGTACTTC
CDR3 protein: CASSNWDTYEQYF

J gene: TRBJ1-1
D gene: -
clone size: -
V gene: TRBV5-1
CDR3 DNA: TGCGCCAGCAGCTTCAGGAACCCGAGGACTGAAGCTTTCTTT
CDR3 protein: CASSFRNPRTEAFF

J gene: TRBJ1-5
D gene: -
clone size: few
V gene: TRBV6-5
CDR3 DNA: TGTGCCAGCAGCAAGCAGGGAGGCGGTCAGCCCCAGCATTTT
CDR3 protein: CASSKQGGGQPQHF

J gene: TRBJ2-3
D gene: -
clone size: -
V gene: TRBV4-2
CDR3 DNA: TGTGCCAGCAGCCAAACGACCACAGATACGCAGTATTTT
CDR3 protein: CASSQTTTDTQYF

J gene: TRBJ1-1
D gene: -
clone size: -
V gene: TRBV11-1
CDR3 DNA: TGTGCCAGCAGCTTAGAGGTGATCTCGGACACTGAAGCTTTCTTT
CDR3 protein: CASSLEVISDTEAFF

J gene: TRBJ2-7
D gene: -
clone size: -
V gene: TRBV7-9
CDR3 DNA: TGTGCCATCAAGACGGAGAAGGGGGGCGAGCAGTACTTC
CDR3 protein: CAIKTEKGGEQYF

J gene: TRBJ1-3
D gene: -
clone size: -
V gene: TRBV5-4
CDR3 DNA: TGTGCCAGCAGCACCAAGACCGGGACAATCTCTGGAAACACCATATATTTT
CDR3 protein: CASSTKTGTISGNTIYF

J gene: TRBJ2-3
D gene: TRBD1
clone size: few
V gene: TRBV28
CDR3 DNA: TGTGCCAGCAGTAGTGCCGGGACAGGGGGGGATACGCAGTATTTT
CDR3 protein: CASSSAGTGGDTQYF

J gene: TRBJ2-7
D gene: TRBD2
clone size: -
V gene: TRBV4-2
CDR3 DNA: TGTGCCAGCAGCCCGTTAAGTGGGACTAGCGGGAGGGTTGACGAGCAGTACTTC
CDR3 protein: CASSPLSGTSGRVDEQYF

J gene: TRBJ2-1
D gene: -
clone size: -
V gene: TRBV4-2
CDR3 DNA: TGTGCCAGCAGCCAAGGGACTCTTCGTGGGGGTATCGGGCAGTTCTTC
CDR3 protein: CASSQGTLRGGIGQFF

J gene: TRBJ1-2
D gene: -
clone size: -
V gene: TRBV28
CDR3 DNA: TGTGCCAGCTATATCCTCAACTATGGCTACACCTTC
CDR3 protein: CASYILNYGYTF

J gene: TRBJ1-4
D gene: -
clone size: -
V gene: TRBV19
CDR3 DNA: TGTGCCAGTAGTGAAGACAGGTTGGGAGCTGAAAAACTGTTTTTT
CDR3 protein: CASSEDRLGAEKLFF

J gene: TRBJ1-4
D gene: TRBD1
clone size: -
V gene: TRBV6-6
CDR3 DNA: TGTGCCAGCAGCCGACAGGGCTTAGGGGCAACTAATGAAAAACTGTTTTTT
CDR3 protein: CASSRQGLGATNEKLFF

J gene: TRBJ1-5
D gene: -
clone size: -
V gene: TRBV2
CDR3 DNA: TGTGCCAGCAGAACGGACAGACCTAATAGCAATCAGCCCCAGCATTTT
CDR3 protein: CASRTDRPNSNQPQHF

J gene: TRBJ2-1
D gene: -
clone size: many
V gene: TRBV2
CDR3 DNA: TGTGCCAGCAGTGAGGGCCCCTCGGGTGAGCAGTTCTTC
CDR3 protein: CASSEGPSGEQFF

J gene: TRBJ2-3
D gene: -
clone size: -
V gene: TRBV3-1/TRBV3-2
CDR3 DNA: TGTGCCAGCAGCCAGATAGCGGATACGCAGTATTTT
CDR3 protein: CASSQIADTQYF

J gene: TRBJ2-3
D gene: -
clone size: -
V gene: TRBV27
CDR3 DNA: TGTGCCACTACCAAACCCGGACTTTACCAAGATACGCAGTATTTT
CDR3 protein: CATTKPGLYQDTQYF